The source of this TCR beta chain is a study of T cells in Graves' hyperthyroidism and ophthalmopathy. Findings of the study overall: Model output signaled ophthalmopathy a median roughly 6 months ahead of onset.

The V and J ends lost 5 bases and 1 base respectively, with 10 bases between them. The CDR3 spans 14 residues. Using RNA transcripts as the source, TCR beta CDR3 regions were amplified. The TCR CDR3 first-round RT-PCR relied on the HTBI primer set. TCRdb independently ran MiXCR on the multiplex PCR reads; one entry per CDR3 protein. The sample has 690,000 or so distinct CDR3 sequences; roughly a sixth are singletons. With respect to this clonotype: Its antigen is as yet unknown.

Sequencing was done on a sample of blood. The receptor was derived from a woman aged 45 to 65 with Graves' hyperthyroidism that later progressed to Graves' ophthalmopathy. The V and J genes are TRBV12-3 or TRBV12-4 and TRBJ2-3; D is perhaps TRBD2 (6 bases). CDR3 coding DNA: TGTGCCAGCAGTAGGGACTTTGGCACAGATACGCAGTATTTT. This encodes CASSRDFGTDTQYF.